The entry that follows covers one T cell receptor (beta chain) sequence. Its specificity is unknown. Scientists ran DNA taken from cultured CD4+ T cells through the Oncomine TCR Beta short-read assay for sequencing. From the PCR reads, TCRdb called clonotypes with MiXCR, one entry per CDR3 protein. The repertoire holds fewer than 30,000 distinct CDR3 sequences, 40% to 50% seen once, with roughly 4% in the top ten. This entry belongs to a study of vaccination and CD4 T cells after COVID-19. For the study at large: Comprising six males and four females, the convalescent participants counted two Hispanic individuals among them.

The time point is: late sampling 161 to 241 days after vaccination in a few convalescent patients. Treatment reported: 10-day PBMC culture with coronavirus spike peptide pools or control peptides (ViraFEST assay). Every well contained around 2 million PBMCs, which were grown with roughly 9.1 IU/ml IL-2 and 9 to 10 ug/ml peptide pools. This CDR3 spans 16 amino acids. Trimming took off 0 bases at V and 4 bases at J, with 15 bases between the two ends. Germline V gene lookup returns CDR1 SGHTA and CDR2 FQGNSA. The starting material was CD4+ T cells from blood, cultured in vitro, obtained about 7 months after SARS-CoV-2 vaccination. This sequence joins TRBV7-2 and TRBJ2-5; a weak D match, TRBD2 (6 bases). The sequence was obtained from a human donor who had recovered from COVID-19. CDR3 sequence: CASSLAGTSSGETQYF. The CDR3 DNA is TGTGCCAGCAGCTTAGCGGGGACTTCCTCGGGAGAGACCCAGTACTTC.